This T cell receptor (beta chain) derives from a study of graft-versus-host responses after intestinal transplantation. Study in general: Recipients were all induced with anti-thymocyte globulin, then given tacrolimus and steroids for about three years. Whole-study results and caveats: Detected in recipient marrow were GvH clones, some of which were first observed in ileum or blood. Within allografts, high graft-versus-host to host-versus-graft clonal ratios were seen among patients with graft-donor T cell macrochimerism.

This clone was seen a handful of times. Antigen unknown. Some clones are missing from TCRdb's copy, which holds only in-frame ones; the method was immunoSEQ multiplex PCR. Here the sample spans just under 90,000 clones, around four fifths being singletons. Germline CDR1 MNHEY, CDR2 SVGAGI. J was trimmed by 5 bases and V by 5 bases; bases with no gene match: 8. CDR3 length: 14 residues. The specimen was unstimulated CD8+ T cells sorted from spleen or lymph node cells, collected before intestinal transplant. The source of this sequence is a human donor who received an intestinal transplant. V and J are TRBV6-5 and TRBJ2-5, with 7 bases that match TRBD2. CDR3 DNA sequence: TGTGCCAGCAGTACCGGGGGGTCGGCGGAGACCCAGTACTTC. Amino acid sequence: CASSTGGSAETQYF.